This T cell receptor beta chain appears in the sequencing data of a study of blood T cell repertoires in COVID-19. Overall study context: Acute and convalescent COVID-19 samples came from the United States, Italy and Spain.

Per the study methods: Reference gene primers were amplified, and this amplification served to estimate nucleated cell counts. Sequencing was performed with immunoSEQ multiplex PCR; in TCRdb, only in-frame clones are kept and a portion is missing. V and J calls plus clone size are reproduced from that table; the DNA served to infer D and trimming. In the table there are around 100,000 clones, roughly nine tenths of which are singletons. The CDR3 covers 14 residues. V gave up 6 bases and J gave up 2 bases; unmatched junction bases: 5. CDR1 and CDR2 from the germline V gene are MNHEY and SVGAGI. This clone was seen just once.

The sample taken for sequencing was peripheral blood. The gene calls are TRBV6-5 and TRBJ1-1; TRBD1 aligns across 8 bases. This clonotype was obtained from a man between 45 and 60 years old in a cohort sampled during active COVID-19. CDR3 residues: CASRTQGGNTEAFF. CDR3 coding DNA: TGTGCCAGCAGAACACAGGGGGGTAACACTGAAGCTTTCTTT.